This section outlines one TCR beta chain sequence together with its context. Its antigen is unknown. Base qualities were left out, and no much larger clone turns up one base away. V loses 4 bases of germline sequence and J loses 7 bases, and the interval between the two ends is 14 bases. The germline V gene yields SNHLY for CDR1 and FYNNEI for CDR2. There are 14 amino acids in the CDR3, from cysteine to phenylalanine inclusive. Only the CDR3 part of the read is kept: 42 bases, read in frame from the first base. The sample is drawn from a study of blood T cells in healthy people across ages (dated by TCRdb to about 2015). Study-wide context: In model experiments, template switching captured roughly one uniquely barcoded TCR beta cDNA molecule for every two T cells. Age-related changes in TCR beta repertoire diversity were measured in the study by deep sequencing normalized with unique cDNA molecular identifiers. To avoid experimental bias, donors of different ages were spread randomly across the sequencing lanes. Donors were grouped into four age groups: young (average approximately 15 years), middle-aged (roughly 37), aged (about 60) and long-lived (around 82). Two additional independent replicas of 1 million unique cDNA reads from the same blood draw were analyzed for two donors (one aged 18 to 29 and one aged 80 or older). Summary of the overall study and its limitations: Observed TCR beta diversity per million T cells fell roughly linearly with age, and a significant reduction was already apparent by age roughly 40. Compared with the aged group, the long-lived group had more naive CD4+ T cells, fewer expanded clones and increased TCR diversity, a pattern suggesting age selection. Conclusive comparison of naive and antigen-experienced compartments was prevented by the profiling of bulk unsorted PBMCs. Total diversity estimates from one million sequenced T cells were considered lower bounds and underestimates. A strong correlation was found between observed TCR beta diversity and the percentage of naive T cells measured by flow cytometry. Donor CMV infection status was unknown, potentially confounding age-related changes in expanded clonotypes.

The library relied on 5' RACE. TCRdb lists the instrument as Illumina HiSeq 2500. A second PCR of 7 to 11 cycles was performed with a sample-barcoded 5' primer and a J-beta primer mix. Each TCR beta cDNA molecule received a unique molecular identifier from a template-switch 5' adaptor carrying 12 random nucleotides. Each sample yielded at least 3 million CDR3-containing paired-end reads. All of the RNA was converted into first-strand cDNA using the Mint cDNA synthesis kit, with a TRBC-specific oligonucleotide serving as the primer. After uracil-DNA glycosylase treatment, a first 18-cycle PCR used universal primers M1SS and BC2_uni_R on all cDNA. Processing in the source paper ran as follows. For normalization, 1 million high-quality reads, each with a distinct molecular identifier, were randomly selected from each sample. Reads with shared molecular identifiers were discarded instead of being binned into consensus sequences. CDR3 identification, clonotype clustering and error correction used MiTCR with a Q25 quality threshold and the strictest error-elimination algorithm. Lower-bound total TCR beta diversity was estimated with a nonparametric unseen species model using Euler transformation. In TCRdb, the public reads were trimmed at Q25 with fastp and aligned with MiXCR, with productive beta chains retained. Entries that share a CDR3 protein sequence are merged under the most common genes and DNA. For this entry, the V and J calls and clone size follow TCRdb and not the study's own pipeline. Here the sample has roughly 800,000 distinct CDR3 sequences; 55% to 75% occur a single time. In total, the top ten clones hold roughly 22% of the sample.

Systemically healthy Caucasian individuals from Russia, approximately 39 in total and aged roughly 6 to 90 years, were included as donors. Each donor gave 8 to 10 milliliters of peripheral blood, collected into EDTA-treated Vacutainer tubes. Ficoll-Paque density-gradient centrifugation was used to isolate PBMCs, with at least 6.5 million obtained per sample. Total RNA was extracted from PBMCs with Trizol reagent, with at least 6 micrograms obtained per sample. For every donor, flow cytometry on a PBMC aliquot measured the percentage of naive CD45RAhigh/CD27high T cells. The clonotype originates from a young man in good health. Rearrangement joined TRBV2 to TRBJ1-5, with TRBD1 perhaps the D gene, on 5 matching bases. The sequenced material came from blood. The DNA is TGTGCCAGCAGTGGGGGGTACGTGAAGCAGCCCCAGCATTTT. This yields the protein CASSGGYVKQPQHF. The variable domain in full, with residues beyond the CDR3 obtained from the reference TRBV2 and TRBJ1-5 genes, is EPEVTQTPSHQVTQMGQEVILRCVPISNHLYFYWYRQILGQKVEFLVSFYNNEISEKSEIFDDQFSVERPDGSNFTLKIRSTKLEDSAMYFCASSGGYVKQPQHFGDGTRLSIL.